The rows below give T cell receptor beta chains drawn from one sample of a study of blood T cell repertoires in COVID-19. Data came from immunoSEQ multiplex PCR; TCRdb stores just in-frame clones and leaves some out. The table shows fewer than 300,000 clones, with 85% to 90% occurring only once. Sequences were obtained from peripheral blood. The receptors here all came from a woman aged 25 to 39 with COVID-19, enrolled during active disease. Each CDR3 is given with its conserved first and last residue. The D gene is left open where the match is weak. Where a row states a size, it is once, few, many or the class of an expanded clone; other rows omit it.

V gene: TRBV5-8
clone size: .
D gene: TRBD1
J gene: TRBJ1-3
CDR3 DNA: TGTGCCAGCAGCAGGGACAGGGTCACTGGAAACACCATATATTTT
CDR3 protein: CASSRDRVTGNTIYF

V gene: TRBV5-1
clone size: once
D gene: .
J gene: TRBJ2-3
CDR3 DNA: TGCGCCAGCTCGCCGCTCTCCGGGACAGATACGCAGTATTTT
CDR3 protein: CASSPLSGTDTQYF

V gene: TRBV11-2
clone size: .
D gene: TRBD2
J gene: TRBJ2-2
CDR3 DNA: TGTGCCAGCAGTCTAGCGGGGGGTCTCACCGGGGAGCTGTTTTTT
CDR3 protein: CASSLAGGLTGELFF

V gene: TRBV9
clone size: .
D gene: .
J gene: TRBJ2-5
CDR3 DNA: TGTGCCAGCAGCGTAGGGCAGTCCCCATGGGAGACCCAGTACTTC
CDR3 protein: CASSVGQSPWETQYF

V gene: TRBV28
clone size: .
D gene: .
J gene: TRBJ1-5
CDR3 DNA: TGTGCCACCCGCCGGAACGGGAGCAATCAGCCCCAGCATTTT
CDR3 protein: CATRRNGSNQPQHF

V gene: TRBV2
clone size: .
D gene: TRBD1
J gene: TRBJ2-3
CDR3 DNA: TGTGCCAGCACAGGGGGCTCAGATACGCAGTATTTT
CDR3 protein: CASTGGSDTQYF

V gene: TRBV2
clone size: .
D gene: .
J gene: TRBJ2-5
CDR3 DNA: TGTGCCAGCAGTGAAAATGGTGGGGGACTCGCATCCCAGTACTTC
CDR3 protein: CASSENGGGLASQYF

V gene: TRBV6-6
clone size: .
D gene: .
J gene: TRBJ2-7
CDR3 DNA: TGTGCCAGCAGCCGGACAGTCCCCTCCTACGAGCAGTACTTC
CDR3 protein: CASSRTVPSYEQYF

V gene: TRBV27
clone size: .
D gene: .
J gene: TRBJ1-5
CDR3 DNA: TGTGCCAGCAGTTTACGTCGCAATCAGCCCCAGCATTTT
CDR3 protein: CASSLRRNQPQHF

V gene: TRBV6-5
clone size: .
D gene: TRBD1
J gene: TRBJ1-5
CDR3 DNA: TGTGCCAGCAGGACCGGGACAGGCAATCAGCCCCAGCATTTT
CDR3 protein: CASRTGTGNQPQHF

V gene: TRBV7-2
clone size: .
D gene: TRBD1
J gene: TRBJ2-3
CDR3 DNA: TGTGCCAGCAGCTTGGGACAGGGACAGACAGATACGCAGTATTTT
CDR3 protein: CASSLGQGQTDTQYF

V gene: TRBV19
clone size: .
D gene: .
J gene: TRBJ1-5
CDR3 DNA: TGTGCCAGTAGTATGGACAGTTATAGCAATCAGCCCCAGCATTTT
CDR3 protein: CASSMDSYSNQPQHF

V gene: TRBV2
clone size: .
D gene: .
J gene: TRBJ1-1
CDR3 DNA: TGTGCCAGCAGCCGGGACACCGACACTGAAGCTTTCTTT
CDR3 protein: CASSRDTDTEAFF

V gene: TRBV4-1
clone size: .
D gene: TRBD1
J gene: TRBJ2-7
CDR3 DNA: TGCGCCAGCAGCCTACGACAGGGTCCACCCTCCTACGAGCAGTACTTC
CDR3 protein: CASSLRQGPPSYEQYF

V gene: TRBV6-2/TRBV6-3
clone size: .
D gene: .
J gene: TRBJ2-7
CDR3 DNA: TGTGCCAGCAGTTACGGTCAGGGGTTCTACGAGCAGTACTTC
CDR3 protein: CASSYGQGFYEQYF

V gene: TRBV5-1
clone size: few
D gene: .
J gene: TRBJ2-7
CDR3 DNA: TGCGCCAGCAGCTTCCTAGAAATGAACTACGAGCAGTACTTC
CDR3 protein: CASSFLEMNYEQYF

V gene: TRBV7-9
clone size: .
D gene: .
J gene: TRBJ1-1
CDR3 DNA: TGTGCCAGCAGTCCCGGGGGGGTTGAAGCTTTCTTT
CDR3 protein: CASSPGGVEAFF

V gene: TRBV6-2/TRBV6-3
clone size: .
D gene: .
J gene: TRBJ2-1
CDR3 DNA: TGTGCCAGCAGTTACTCGACGGTAGCCAATGAGCAGTTCTTC
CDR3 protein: CASSYSTVANEQFF

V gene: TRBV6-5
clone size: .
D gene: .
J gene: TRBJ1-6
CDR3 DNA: TGTGCCAGCAGTCAGACAGGTTTTTCACCCCTCCACTTT
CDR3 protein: CASSQTGFSPLHF

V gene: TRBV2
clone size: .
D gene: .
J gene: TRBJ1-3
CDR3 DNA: TGTGCCAGCAGTGATCGTGGGGGGAGGTCTGGAAACACCATATATTTT
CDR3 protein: CASSDRGGRSGNTIYF

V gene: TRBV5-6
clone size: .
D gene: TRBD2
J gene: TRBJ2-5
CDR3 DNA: TGTGCCAGCAGCTTTAGGGAACCGGGACTACTAGAGACCCAGTACTTC
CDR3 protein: CASSFREPGLLETQYF

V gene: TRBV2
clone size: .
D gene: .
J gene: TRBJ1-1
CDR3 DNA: TGTGCCAGCAGTGATGGCCTGAACACTGAAGCTTTCTTT
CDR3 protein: CASSDGLNTEAFF

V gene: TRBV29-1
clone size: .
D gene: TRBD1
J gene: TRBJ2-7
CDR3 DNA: TGCAGCGTTGAGGACAGGGGGCGGCGGGAGCAGTACTTC
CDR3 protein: CSVEDRGRREQYF

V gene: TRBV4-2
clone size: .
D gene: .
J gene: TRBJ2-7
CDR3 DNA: TGTGCCAGCAGCCAAGACGAGGTTGGAGGAGACGAGCAGTACTTC
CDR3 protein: CASSQDEVGGDEQYF

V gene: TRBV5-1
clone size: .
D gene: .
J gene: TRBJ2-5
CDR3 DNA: TGCGCCAGCGGCCCTGGGAGCCAAGAGACCCAGTACTTC
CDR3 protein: CASGPGSQETQYF

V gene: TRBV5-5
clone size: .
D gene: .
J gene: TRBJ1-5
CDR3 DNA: TGTGCCAGCAGCTTGGTTTATAGCAATCAGCCCCAGCATTTT
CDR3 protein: CASSLVYSNQPQHF

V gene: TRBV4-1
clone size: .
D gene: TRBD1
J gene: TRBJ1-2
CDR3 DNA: TGCGCCAGCAGCCGGGAGACAGGGCCCTATGGCTACACCTTC
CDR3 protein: CASSRETGPYGYTF

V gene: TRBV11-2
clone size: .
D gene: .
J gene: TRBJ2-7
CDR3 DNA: TGTGCCAGCAGCTCTTATTACGAGCAGTACTTC
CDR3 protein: CASSSYYEQYF

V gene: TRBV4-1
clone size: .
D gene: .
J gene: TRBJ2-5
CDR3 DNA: TGCGCCAGCAGCTGGACAGTGGACAAAGAGACCCAGTACTTC
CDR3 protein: CASSWTVDKETQYF

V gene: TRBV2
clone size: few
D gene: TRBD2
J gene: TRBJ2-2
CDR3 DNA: TGTGCCAGCAGTGATGTCGGGGGGAGCCGGGAGCTGTTTTTT
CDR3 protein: CASSDVGGSRELFF

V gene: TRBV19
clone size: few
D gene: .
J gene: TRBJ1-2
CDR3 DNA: TGTGCCAGTAGTAGGGAGAGGCCAGGTTCCAACTATGGCTACACCTTC
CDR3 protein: CASSRERPGSNYGYTF

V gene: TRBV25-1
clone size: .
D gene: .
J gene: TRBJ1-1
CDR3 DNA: TGTGCCAGCAGTGGGAGCGGGGAAGGCTCGTCTGAAGCTTTCTTT
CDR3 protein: CASSGSGEGSSEAFF

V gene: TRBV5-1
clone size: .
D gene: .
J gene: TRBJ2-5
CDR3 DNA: TGCGCCAGCAGCTTGGCCCCCGGACAGCAAGAGACCCAGTACTTC
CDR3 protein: CASSLAPGQQETQYF

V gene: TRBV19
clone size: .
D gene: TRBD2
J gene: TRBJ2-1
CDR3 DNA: TGTGCCAGTAGTATCGGACTAGCGGGGGGCTTATACAATGAGCAGTTCTTC
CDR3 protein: CASSIGLAGGLYNEQFF

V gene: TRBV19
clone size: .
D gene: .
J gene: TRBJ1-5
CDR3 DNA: TGTGCCAGTAGTATAGTTAAGACAGTTAATCAGCCCCAGCATTTT
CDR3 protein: CASSIVKTVNQPQHF

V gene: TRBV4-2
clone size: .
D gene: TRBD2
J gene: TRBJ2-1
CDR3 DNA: TGTGCCAGCAGCCAGCGGGGGGGAACCGATTTCGCCTCCTACAATGAGCAGTTCTTC
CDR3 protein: CASSQRGGTDFASYNEQFF

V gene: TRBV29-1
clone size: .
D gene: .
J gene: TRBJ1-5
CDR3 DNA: TGCAGCGCGACAGTGGTCGGTAATCAGCCCCAGCATTTT
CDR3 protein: CSATVVGNQPQHF

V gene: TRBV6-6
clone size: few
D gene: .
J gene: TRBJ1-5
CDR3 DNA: TGTGCCAGCAGCCAGGGAAATCAGCCCCAGCATTTT
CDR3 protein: CASSQGNQPQHF

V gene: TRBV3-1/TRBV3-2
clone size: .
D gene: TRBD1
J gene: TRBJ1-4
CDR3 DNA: TGTGCCAGCAGCCAAGATAGTCAGGGGGATGAAAAACTGTTTTTT
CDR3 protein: CASSQDSQGDEKLFF

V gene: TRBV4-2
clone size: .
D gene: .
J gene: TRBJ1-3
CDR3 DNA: TGTGCCAGCAGCTCCCGGATGGGGGGCTCTGGAAACACCATATATTTT
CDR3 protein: CASSSRMGGSGNTIYF

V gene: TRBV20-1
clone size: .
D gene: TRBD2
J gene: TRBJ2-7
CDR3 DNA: TGCAGTGCTAGTGGGACTAGAAGACAGGCCTACGAGCAGTACTTC
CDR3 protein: CSASGTRRQAYEQYF

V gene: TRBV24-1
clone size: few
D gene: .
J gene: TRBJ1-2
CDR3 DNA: TGTGCCACCAGTGACGGACATCCGTACGGCTACACCTTC
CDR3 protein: CATSDGHPYGYTF

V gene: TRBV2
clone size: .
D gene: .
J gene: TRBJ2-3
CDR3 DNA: TGTGCCAGCAGTGACTCCAGGCCATACACAGATACGCAGTATTTT
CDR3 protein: CASSDSRPYTDTQYF

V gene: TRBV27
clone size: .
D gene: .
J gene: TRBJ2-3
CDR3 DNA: TGTGCCAGCAGTTTAGGCTCGACAGATACGCAGTATTTT
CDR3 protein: CASSLGSTDTQYF

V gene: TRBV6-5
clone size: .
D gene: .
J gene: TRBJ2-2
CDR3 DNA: TGTGCCAGCACCCCTCTTGGCGGGTCCGGGGAGCTGTTTTTT
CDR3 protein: CASTPLGGSGELFF

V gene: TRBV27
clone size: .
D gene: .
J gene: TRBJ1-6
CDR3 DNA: TGTGCCAGCAAACGCGAGAGCTCCTATAATTCACCCCTCCACTTT
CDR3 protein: CASKRESSYNSPLHF